This T cell receptor (beta chain) was recovered during a study of control samples from healthy donors and cancer patients (dated by TCRdb to 2018 to 2020). This clone was seen a handful of times. Its recognized antigen is unknown. Base qualities are missing; no much larger clone stands one base away. The cysteine opens and the phenylalanine closes a CDR3 of 14 amino acids. Just CDR3 DNA is preserved here, 42 bases in frame from base 1. In the germline V gene (reference sequence), CDR1 corresponds to LNHDA and CDR2 to SQIVND. V drops 7 bases and J drops 7 bases, leaving 14 bases in between. Library method: the immunoSEQ multiplex PCR assay. As stored in TCRdb, this immuneACCESS dataset retains in-frame rearrangements with V and J assigned. A fraction of the clones does not appear; measured against another copy, unresolved V genes explain less than half of the discrepancy, and the remainder lacks a known reason. For this sample there are some 100,000 clones; roughly nine tenths appear just once. The ten most abundant clones make up 15% to 20% of the sample.

This clonotype was sampled from a woman aged 50 to 60 in good health. Sequencing input: blood. Rearrangement joined TRBV19 to TRBJ1-6, with an unclear D gene assignment. The nucleotides read TGTGCCAGTAACATTGGGTCCTCCAATTCACCCCTCCACTTT. Its translation is CASNIGSSNSPLHF.